This TCR beta chain came from a study of shared clonotypes between healthy human individuals. Note on this clone: Antigen specificity is unknown.

The V end was cut by 5 bases, the J end by 2 bases, with 6 bases between. This CDR3 is built from 13 residues. Germline V gene lookup returns CDR1 MDHEN and CDR2 SYDVKM. An even split of each subset's genomic DNA across several immunoSEQ plates was performed. Clones were sequenced by immunoSEQ multiplex PCR, and TCRdb holds only the in-frame ones, with some missing. The sample lists nearly 2 million clones, about 95% occurring once. Findings of the study overall: Only blood underwent sampling, and tissue repertoires likely differ.

Selected positively for CCR7 and CD45RO-negative, naive CD8 cells excluded terminally differentiated effector memory CD45RA+ cells. Each donor was a Caucasian adult residing in Nashville, Tennessee. The chain couples TRBV28 to TRBJ2-2, with D hard to call. Sequencing was done on a sample of naive CD8+ T cells sorted from blood. This receptor was obtained from a man aged 18 to 30 in good health. This chain's CDR3 is CASSQDNTGELFF. The CDR3, as DNA: TGTGCCAGCAGTCAGGACAACACCGGGGAGCTGTTTTTT.